This entry concerns a single T cell receptor (beta chain). Its antigen is currently unknown. CDR1 MNHEY and CDR2 SVGAGI come from the germline V gene. There are 15 residues in the CDR3. V lost 0 bases and J lost 1, with 6 bases in between. cDNA prepared by RNA extraction and subsequent reverse transcription served as the template for sequencing. Method: immunoSEQ multiplex PCR; TCRdb's copy keeps in-frame clones and lacks some. The sample contains 150,000 or so clones, about 51% of which appear only once. The sample is drawn from a study of CD8+ T cells in alopecia areata. Treatment denoted: oral pan-JAK inhibitor, 5-10 mg twice daily. Starting from PBMCs, sorting isolated CD4+ and CD8+ T cells. General study points: Elevated clonality characterized lesional scalp relative to normal scalp, particularly in alopecia totalis/universalis. One nonresponder makes the tie between baseline CD8+ expansion and response uncertain.

The chain uses TRBV6-5 and TRBJ2-2; D is unresolved. This receptor was obtained from a human donor with alopecia areata. The specimen was CD8+ T cells sorted from blood, collected at week 4, from a patient treated with tofacitinib. This CDR3 is CASSYSAGNTGELFF. CDR3 nucleotide sequence: TGTGCCAGCAGTTACTCGGCCGGGAACACCGGGGAGCTGTTTTTT.